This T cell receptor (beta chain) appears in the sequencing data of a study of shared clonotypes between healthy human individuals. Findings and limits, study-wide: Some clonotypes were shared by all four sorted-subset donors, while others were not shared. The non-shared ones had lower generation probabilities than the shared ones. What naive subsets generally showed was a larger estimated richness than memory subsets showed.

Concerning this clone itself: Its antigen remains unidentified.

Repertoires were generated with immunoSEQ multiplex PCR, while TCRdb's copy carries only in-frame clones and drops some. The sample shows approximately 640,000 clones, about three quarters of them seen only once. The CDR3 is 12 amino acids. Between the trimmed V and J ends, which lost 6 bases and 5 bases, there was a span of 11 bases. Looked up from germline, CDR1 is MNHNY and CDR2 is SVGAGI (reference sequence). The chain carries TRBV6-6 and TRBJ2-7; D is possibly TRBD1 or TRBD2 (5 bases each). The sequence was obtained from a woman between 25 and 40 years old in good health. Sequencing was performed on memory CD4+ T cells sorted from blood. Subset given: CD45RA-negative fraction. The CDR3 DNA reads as TGTGCCAGCAGCCGGGACGTCCACGAGCAGTACTTC. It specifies CASSRDVHEQYF.